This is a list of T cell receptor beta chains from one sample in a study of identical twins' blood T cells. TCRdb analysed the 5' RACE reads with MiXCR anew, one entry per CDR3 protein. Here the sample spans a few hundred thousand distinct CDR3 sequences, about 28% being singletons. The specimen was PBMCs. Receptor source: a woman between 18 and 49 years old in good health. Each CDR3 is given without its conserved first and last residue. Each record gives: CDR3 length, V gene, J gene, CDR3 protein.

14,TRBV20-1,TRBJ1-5,SARESGGVVGQPQH
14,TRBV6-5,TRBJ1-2,ASSFNPGEVDYGYT
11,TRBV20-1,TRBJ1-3,SATGGSGSTIY
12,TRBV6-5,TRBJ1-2,ASTLRGGAWGYT
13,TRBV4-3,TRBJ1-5,ASSQDGQGDQPQH
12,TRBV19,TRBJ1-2,ASRKNQPGSGYT
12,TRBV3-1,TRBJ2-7,ASSPGLLSYEQY
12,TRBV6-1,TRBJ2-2,ASRGLASTGELF
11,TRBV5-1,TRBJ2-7,ASNDLTDHVQY
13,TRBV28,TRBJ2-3,ASSPPGLAKDTQY
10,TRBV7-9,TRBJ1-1,ASSLVGDLAF
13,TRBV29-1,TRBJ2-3,SLVGVAGGTDTQY
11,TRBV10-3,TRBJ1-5,AISGGFGQPQH
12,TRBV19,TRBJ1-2,ASSVGDSFYGYT
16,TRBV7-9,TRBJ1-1,ASSLAVLRATMNTEAF
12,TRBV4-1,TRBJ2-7,ASSLRDTLYEQY
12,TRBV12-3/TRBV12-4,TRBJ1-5,ASSLAQGGRPQH
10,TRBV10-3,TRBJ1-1,AISPGQGKAF
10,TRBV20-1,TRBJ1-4,SASGGSKKLF
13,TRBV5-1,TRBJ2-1,ASSLGDRDVNEQF
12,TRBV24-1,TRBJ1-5,ATSYWGSNQPQH
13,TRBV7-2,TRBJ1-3,ASSLFSYSGNTIY
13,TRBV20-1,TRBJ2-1,SARAAGGPLWEQF
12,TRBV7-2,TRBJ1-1,ASSLQGSGTEAF
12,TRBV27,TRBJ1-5,ASSLSRDWQPQH
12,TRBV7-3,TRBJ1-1,ASSLGGYNTEAF
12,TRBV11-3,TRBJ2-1,ASSPGGNYNEQF
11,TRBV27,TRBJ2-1,ASSPLLGNEQF
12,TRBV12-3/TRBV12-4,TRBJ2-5,ASSYTSRQETQY
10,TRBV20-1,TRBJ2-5,SAEGAQETQY
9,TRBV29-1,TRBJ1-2,SVVAGRGYT
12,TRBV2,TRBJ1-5,ASSWTRGNQPQH
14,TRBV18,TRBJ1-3,ASSPSTGTTGNTIY
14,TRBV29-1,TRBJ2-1,SVEGERTGVYNEQF
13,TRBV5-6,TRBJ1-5,ASSLRQMGNQPQH
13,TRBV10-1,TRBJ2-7,ASSESTDSSNEQY
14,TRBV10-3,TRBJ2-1,AISGGDTNGNNEQF
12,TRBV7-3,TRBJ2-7,ASSLTGGSYEQY
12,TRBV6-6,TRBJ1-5,ASNGERSNQPQH
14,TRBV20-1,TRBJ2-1,SASSGLAIAYNEQF
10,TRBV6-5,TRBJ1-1,ASSYSGAEAF